These 11 T cell receptor beta chains were sequenced from one sample in a study of T cell responses to AZD1222 COVID-19 vaccine. Clones were read by immunoSEQ multiplex PCR, and TCRdb kept only the in-frame ones, dropping some. Of about 150,000 clones in the sample, more than 85% were seen once. The sequences come from peripheral blood, collected after recovery from COVID-19. Receptor source: an adult who had recovered from COVID-19.

The V call is TRBV4-1, the J call TRBJ2-7; no definite D call. Germline V gene data show CDR1 as MGHRA and CDR2 as YSYEKL. The CDR3 consists of 13 residues. The germline V and J ends were trimmed by 1 base and 7 bases, with 11 bases remaining between them. The DNA for the CDR3 is TGCGCCAGCAGCCAAGCGGGTCAACTAGAGCAGTACTTC. Translating it yields CASSQAGQLEQYF.

The count of this clone is one. The rearrangement uses TRBV2 and TRBJ2-3; D gene unclear. This CDR3 has 12 residues. V was shortened by 5 bases and J by 4 bases, with 7 bases between the two germline ends. The germline CDR1 and CDR2 sequences are SNHLY and FYNNEI. In DNA form, the CDR3 reads TGTGCCAGCAGTCCTAGTTCAGATACGCAGTATTTT. It is translated as CASSPSSDTQYF. The full variable domain, completed using reference TRBV2 and TRBJ2-3, is EPEVTQTPSHQVTQMGQEVILRCVPISNHLYFYWYRQILGQKVEFLVSFYNNEISEKSEIFDDQFSVERPDGSNFTLKIRSTKLEDSAMYFCASSPSSDTQYFGPGTRLTVL.

The chain carries TRBV13 and TRBJ2-7; D is undetermined. The CDR3 contains 13 residues. Germline CDR1 and CDR2: PRHDT and FYEKMQ (reference sequence). The ends were cut back, 5 bases at V and 5 bases at J, with 13 bases in the middle. The CDR3 reads CASSIRVFDEQYF. CDR3 coding DNA: TGTGCCAGCAGCATCCGGGTATTCGACGAGCAGTACTTC.

This sequence joins TRBV7-9 and TRBJ2-3, with 13 nucleotides matching TRBD2. V lost 5 bases, J lost 2 bases, and 7 bases stayed unmatched. The length of the CDR3 is 17 residues. Germline CDR1 is SEHNR and CDR2 is FQNEAQ (reference sequence). CDR3 sequence reads: CASSPRTSGGVTDTQYF. Here the CDR3 DNA reads TGTGCCAGCAGCCCCCGGACTAGCGGGGGTGTCACAGATACGCAGTATTTT.

V and J are TRBV5-1 and TRBJ2-3; 7 positions agree with TRBD1. The CDR3 covers 15 residues. The J segment lost 4 bases and the V segment lost 4 bases, leaving 9 bases of the junction unmatched. CDR1 is SGHRS and CDR2 is YFSETQ in the germline V gene. CDR3 in DNA: TGCGCCAGCAGCCCGACCGGGACAGCCCCAGATACGCAGTATTTT. Translated: CASSPTGTAPDTQYF. The whole variable domain, filled in from reference TRBV5-1 and TRBJ2-3, reads KAGVTQTPRYLIKTRGQQVTLSCSPISGHRSVSWYQQTPGQGLQFLFEYFSETQRNKGNFPGRFSGRQFSNSRSEMNVSTLELGDSALYLCASSPTGTAPDTQYFGPGTRLTVL.

This chain joins TRBV6-2 or TRBV6-3 and TRBJ1-1; D uncertain. Trimming shortened V by 5 bases and J by 8 bases, and 9 bases separated the two germline ends. The CDR3 consists of 11 residues. CDR1 is MNHEY, CDR2 SVGEGT, per germline. Here the CDR3 DNA reads TGTGCCAGCAGTCACGAGGTAGAAGCTTTCTTT. Translation: CASSHEVEAFF.

The chain recombines TRBV7-9 with TRBJ1-6; no firm D call. The V and J ends lost 0 bases and 16 bases respectively, with 7 bases between them. The CDR3 is 11 residues long. The germline V gene encodes CDR1 SEHNR and CDR2 FQNEAQ (reference sequence). CDR3 coding DNA: TGTGCCAGCAGCTTAGCAGTCTTTCTCCACTTT. As protein: CASSLAVFLHF. The entire variable domain, with the rest obtained from reference TRBV7-9 and TRBJ1-6, is as follows: DTGVSQNPRHKITKRGQNVTFRCDPISEHNRLYWYRQTLGQGPEFLTYFQNEAQLEKSRLLSDRFSAERPKGSFSTLEIQRTEQGDSAMYLCASSLAVFLHFGNGTRLTVT.

DNA for the CDR3: TGTGCCAGCAGATCCTCAGGGTACACTGAAGCTTTCTTT. Protein product: CASRSSGYTEAFF. The rearrangement links TRBV6-5 to TRBJ1-1; possible D gene TRBD1, 5 bases. Trimming took off 6 bases at V and 3 bases at J, with 11 bases between the two ends. Germline-derived CDR1 and CDR2 are MNHEY and SVGAGI. The CDR3 contains 13 residues.

In this sample, this clone turned up a few times. The chain employs TRBV7-9 and TRBJ2-7, with TRBD2 identical over 8 bases. The trim removed 5 bases at V and 2 bases at J, leaving 2 bases unmatched. CDR3 length: 13 amino acids. CDR1 SEHNR and CDR2 FQNEAQ come from the germline V gene (reference sequence). Here the CDR3 DNA reads TGTGCCAGCAGCCGGGAGGGGACCTACGAGCAGTACTTC. Protein: CASSREGTYEQYF. The entire variable domain, with the rest obtained from reference TRBV7-9 and TRBJ2-7, is as follows: DTGVSQNPRHKITKRGQNVTFRCDPISEHNRLYWYRQTLGQGPEFLTYFQNEAQLEKSRLLSDRFSAERPKGSFSTLEIQRTEQGDSAMYLCASSREGTYEQYFGPGTRLTVT.

The CDR3 nucleotides are TGTGCCAGCAGCCGGACAGGGGGCGCCGAGACCCAGTACTTC. Translated: CASSRTGGAETQYF. V usage is TRBV3-1 (or the pseudogene TRBV3-2) and J usage is TRBJ2-5; 11 nucleotides agree with TRBD1. The CDR3 totals 14 residues. Trimming took 4 bases from V and 5 from J; bases not matched to a gene: 3. Germline V gene data show CDR1 as LGHDT and CDR2 as YNNKEL (reference sequence).

The chain has TRBV7-2 and TRBJ2-2, with TRBD1 identical over 9 bases. CDR1 is SGHTA, CDR2 FQGNSA, per germline. V was pared by 5 bases and J by 4 bases, with 5 bases of the junction left unmatched. The CDR3 spans 15 residues. The CDR3 nucleotides are TGTGCCAGCAGCCCACAGGGGGCGAGCACCGGGGAGCTGTTTTTT. Protein sequence: CASSPQGASTGELFF.